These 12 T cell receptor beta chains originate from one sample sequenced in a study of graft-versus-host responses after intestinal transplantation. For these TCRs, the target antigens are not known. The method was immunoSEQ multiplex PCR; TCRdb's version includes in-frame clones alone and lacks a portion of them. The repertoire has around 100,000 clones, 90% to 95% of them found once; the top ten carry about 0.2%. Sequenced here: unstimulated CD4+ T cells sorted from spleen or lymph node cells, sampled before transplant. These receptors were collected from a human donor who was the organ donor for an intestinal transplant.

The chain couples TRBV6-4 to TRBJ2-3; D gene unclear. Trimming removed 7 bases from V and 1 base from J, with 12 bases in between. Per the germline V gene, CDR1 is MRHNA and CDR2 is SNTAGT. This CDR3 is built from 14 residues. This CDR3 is CASTFNWGTDTQYF. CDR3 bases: TGTGCCAGCACCTTCAATTGGGGCACAGATACGCAGTATTTT.

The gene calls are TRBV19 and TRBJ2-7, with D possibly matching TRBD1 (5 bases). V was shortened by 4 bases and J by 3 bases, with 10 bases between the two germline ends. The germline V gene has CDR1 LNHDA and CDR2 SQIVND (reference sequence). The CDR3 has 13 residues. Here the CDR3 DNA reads TGTGCCAGTAGTAAGGGGCCCCTCTACGAGCAGTACTTC. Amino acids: CASSKGPLYEQYF.

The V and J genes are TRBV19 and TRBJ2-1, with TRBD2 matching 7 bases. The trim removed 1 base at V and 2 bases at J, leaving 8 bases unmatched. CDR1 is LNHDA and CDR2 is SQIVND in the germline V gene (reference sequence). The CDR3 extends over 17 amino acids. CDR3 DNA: TGTGCCAGTAGTATAGTGTCCCCTAGCGGTACCTACAATGAGCAGTTCTTC. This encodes CASSIVSPSGTYNEQFF.

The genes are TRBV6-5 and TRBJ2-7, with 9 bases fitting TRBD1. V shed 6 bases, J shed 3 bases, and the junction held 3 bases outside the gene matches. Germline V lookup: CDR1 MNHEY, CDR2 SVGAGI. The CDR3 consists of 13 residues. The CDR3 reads CASRGQGYYEQYF. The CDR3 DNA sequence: TGTGCCAGCAGGGGACAGGGATACTACGAGCAGTACTTC.

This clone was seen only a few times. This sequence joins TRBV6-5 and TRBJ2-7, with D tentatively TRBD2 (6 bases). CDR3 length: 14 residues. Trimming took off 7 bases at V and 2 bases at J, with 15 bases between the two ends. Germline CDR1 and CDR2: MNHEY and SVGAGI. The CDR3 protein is CASIGDSFPYEQYF. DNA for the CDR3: TGTGCCAGCATCGGGGACTCCTTTCCCTACGAGCAGTACTTC.

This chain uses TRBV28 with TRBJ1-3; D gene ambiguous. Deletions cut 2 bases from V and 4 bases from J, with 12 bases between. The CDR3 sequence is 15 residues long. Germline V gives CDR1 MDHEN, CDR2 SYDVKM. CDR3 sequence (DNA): TGTGCCAGCAGTTTAGTGCCCACGGCGGGAAACACCATATATTTT. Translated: CASSLVPTAGNTIYF.

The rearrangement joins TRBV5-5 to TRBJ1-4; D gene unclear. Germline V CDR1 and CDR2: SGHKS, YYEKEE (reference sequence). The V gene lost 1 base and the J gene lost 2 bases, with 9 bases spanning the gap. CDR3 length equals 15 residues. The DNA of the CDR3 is TGTGCCAGCAGCTTGCTGGGTTCGACTAATGAAAAACTGTTTTTT. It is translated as CASSLLGSTNEKLFF.

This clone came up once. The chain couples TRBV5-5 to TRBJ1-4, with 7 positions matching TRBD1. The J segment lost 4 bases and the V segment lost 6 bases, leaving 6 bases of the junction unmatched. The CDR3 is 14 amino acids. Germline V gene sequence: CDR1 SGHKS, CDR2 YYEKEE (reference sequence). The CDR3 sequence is CASKPGQLNEKLFF. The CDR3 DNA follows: TGTGCCAGCAAACCGGGACAGCTTAATGAAAAACTGTTTTTT.

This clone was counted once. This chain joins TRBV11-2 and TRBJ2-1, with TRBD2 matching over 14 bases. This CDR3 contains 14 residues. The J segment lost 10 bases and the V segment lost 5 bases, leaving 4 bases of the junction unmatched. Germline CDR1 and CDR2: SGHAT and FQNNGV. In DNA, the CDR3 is TGTGCCAGCAGCGCGGGACTAGCGGGAGTCGAGCAGTTCTTC. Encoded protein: CASSAGLAGVEQFF.

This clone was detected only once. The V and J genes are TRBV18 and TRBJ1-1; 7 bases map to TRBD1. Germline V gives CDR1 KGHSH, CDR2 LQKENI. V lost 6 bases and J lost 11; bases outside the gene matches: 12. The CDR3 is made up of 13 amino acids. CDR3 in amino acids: CASSGTVRMGAFF. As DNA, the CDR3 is TGTGCCAGCTCCGGGACAGTCCGAATGGGGGCTTTCTTT.

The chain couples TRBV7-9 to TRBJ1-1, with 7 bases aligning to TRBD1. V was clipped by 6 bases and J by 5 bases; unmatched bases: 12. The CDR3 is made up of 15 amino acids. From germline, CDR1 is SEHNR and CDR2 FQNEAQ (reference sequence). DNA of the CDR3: TGTGCCAGCAGGGGGACCGAGGGGGCTATTACTGAAGCTTTCTTT. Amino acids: CASRGTEGAITEAFF.

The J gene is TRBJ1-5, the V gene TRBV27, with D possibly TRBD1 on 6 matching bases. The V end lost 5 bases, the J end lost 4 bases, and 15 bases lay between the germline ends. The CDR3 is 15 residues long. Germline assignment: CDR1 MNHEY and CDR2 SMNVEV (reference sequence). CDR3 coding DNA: TGTGCCAGCAGTGTAACCGGGACATTTAATCAGCCCCAGCATTTT. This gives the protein CASSVTGTFNQPQHF.